The T cell receptor beta chain described here comes from a study of T cell changes during pregnancy in multiple sclerosis. Assay: immunoSEQ multiplex PCR; the TCRdb copy retains only in-frame clones and omits some. The repertoire includes some 61,000 clones, roughly 89% of them detected once, and approximately 0.84% sits in the top ten. The CDR3 runs 15 residues. Germline CDR1 reads KGHSH; CDR2 reads LQKENI. Trimming took off 5 bases at V and 2 bases at J, with 13 bases between the two ends. This clone has only one observation. The clonotype was recovered from a female donor with multiple sclerosis, enrolled in a pregnancy study. The starting material was peripheral blood, obtained in the second trimester of pregnancy. This chain uses TRBV18 with TRBJ1-3; D gene uncertain. CDR3 protein: CASSIQRAPGNTIYF. DNA for the CDR3: TGTGCCAGCTCAATCCAGAGGGCACCTGGAAACACCATATATTTT.